One and the same sample provided the 21 T cell receptor beta chains below, sequenced in a study of blood T cell repertoires in COVID-19. Sequencing used immunoSEQ multiplex PCR; TCRdb keeps in-frame clones, though not all of them. The data hold 300,000 to 450,000 clones, with roughly 86% observed a single time. What was sequenced was PBMCs or T cells enriched from blood (not recorded which). The receptors were gathered from a young woman who had been exposed to COVID-19.

The chain employs TRBV28 and TRBJ1-1; no reliable D call. From germline, CDR1 is MDHEN and CDR2 SYDVKM. Trimming took 2 bases from V and 2 from J, leaving 12 bases between them. CDR3 length: 15 amino acids. CDR3 region: CASSLPGSGNTEAFF. The DNA of the CDR3 is TGTGCCAGCAGTTTACCGGGGAGTGGAAACACTGAAGCTTTCTTT. The variable domain in full, with the rest retrieved from reference TRBV28 and TRBJ1-1, is DVKVTQSSRYLVKRTGEKVFLECVQDMDHENMFWYRQDPGLGLRLIYFSYDVKMKEKGDIPEGYSVSREKKERFSLILESASTNQTSMYLCASSLPGSGNTEAFFGQGTRLTVV.

The rearrangement uses TRBV24-1 and TRBJ2-7; TRBD1 matches 11 bases. From germline, CDR1 is KGHDR and CDR2 SFDVKD. V shed 7 bases and J 6 bases; nucleotides not matched to a gene: 4. This CDR3 region has 13 residues. The CDR3 spells CATRKGTGGEQYF. In DNA form, the CDR3 reads TGTGCCACCAGGAAGGGGACAGGGGGCGAGCAGTACTTC.

The chain employs TRBV12-5 and TRBJ2-1; D may be TRBD1 (6 bases). CDR1 is LGHNT, CDR2 FRNRAP, per germline. V was shortened by 6 bases and J by 0 bases, with 15 bases between the two germline ends. This CDR3 contains 16 residues. In DNA form, the CDR3 reads TGTGCTAGTGGAACAGGGAAGCCTAGCTCCTACAATGAGCAGTTCTTC. Protein sequence: CASGTGKPSSYNEQFF.

Regarding this clone: This same CDR3 is encoded by further DNA sequences in the sample. The chain has TRBV27 and TRBJ1-5; D gene ambiguous. This CDR3 contains 13 residues. Per the germline V gene, CDR1 is MNHEY and CDR2 is SMNVEV (reference sequence). V shed 3 bases and J shed 5 bases, with 8 bases lying between them. CDR3 in amino acids: CASSLRGDQPQHF. For the CDR3, the DNA is TGTGCCAGCAGTTTGCGGGGAGATCAGCCCCAGCATTTT.

The V gene is TRBV7-9, the J gene TRBJ2-7; 9 positions agree with TRBD2. Trimming cost V 5 bases and J 0 bases; bases outside gene matches: 5. Germline V gene sequence: CDR1 SEHNR, CDR2 FQNEAQ (reference sequence). The CDR3 is 15 amino acids. The CDR3: CASSQSSGVSYEQYF. The DNA for the CDR3 is TGTGCCAGCAGCCAATCTAGCGGGGTCTCCTACGAGCAGTACTTC.

The chain uses TRBV5-1 and TRBJ2-2; weak D call: TRBD2 (5 bases). Germline V CDR1 and CDR2: SGHRS, YFSETQ. Trimming removed 0 bases at V and 4 bases at J, with 19 bases between. CDR3 length equals 18 residues. For the CDR3, the DNA is TGCGCCAGCAGCTTGGCCGAATTGAGCGGACTTTCCACCGGGGAGCTGTTTTTT. It encodes CASSLAELSGLSTGELFF.

The J gene is TRBJ2-2, the V gene TRBV13; 14 nucleotides align to TRBD2. This CDR3 is built from 18 residues. Germline-derived CDR1 and CDR2 are PRHDT and FYEKMQ (reference sequence). The V and J ends lost 5 bases and 7 bases, in that order; junction bases with no gene match: 12. The CDR3 is CASSHASGLAGGRGELFF. CDR3 sequence (DNA): TGTGCCAGCAGCCACGCCTCAGGACTAGCGGGAGGCCGCGGGGAGCTGTTTTTT.

This chain uses TRBV3-1 (or the pseudogene TRBV3-2) with TRBJ2-1; D ambiguous. The germline CDR1 and CDR2 sequences are LGHDT and YNNKEL (reference sequence). Trimming left V 4 bases short and J 10 bases short, with 14 bases between. The CDR3 extends over 13 amino acids. CDR3 region: CASSRPLDGEQFF. Here the CDR3 DNA reads TGTGCCAGCAGCCGACCCCTAGATGGCGAGCAGTTCTTC.

The chain employs TRBV3-1 (or the pseudogene TRBV3-2) and TRBJ2-7; TRBD1 matches 8 bases. The CDR3 length is 14 residues. CDR1 and CDR2 from the germline V gene are LGHDT and YNNKEL (reference sequence). J gave up 4 bases and V 2 bases, and 4 bases lay outside the gene matches. CDR3 nucleotides: TGTGCCAGCAGCCAACCAGGGGGCGGGTACGAGCAGTACTTC. It translates to CASSQPGGGYEQYF.

This clone came up once. The rearrangement links TRBV28 to TRBJ2-6, with TRBD1 as a possible D gene (5 bases). CDR1 and CDR2 (germline): MDHEN, SYDVKM. This CDR3 is 18 amino acids long. The germline V and J ends were trimmed by 6 bases and 0 bases, with 18 bases remaining between them. The CDR3 loop reads CASSRSPLGVSGANVLTF. The CDR3 coding sequence is TGTGCCAGCAGCCGATCGCCTTTAGGGGTCTCTGGGGCCAACGTCCTGACTTTC.

V gene TRBV19 combines with J gene TRBJ2-2, with 8 bases that match TRBD2. Germline lookup yields CDR1 LNHDA and CDR2 SQIVND (reference sequence). The junction had 21 bases not matched to a gene; V was cut back by 8 bases and J by 4 bases. CDR3 size: 19 residues. The CDR3 spells CASGSLWGGPAGVTGELFF. DNA for the CDR3: TGTGCCAGTGGGTCGCTCTGGGGGGGTCCAGCGGGAGTCACCGGGGAGCTGTTTTTT.

V gene TRBV7-3 combines with J gene TRBJ1-1; D is perhaps TRBD1 (5 bases). Germline-derived CDR1 and CDR2 are SGHTA and FQGTGA. V lost 5 bases and J 10 bases, leaving 20 bases between the germline ends. The CDR3 is 14 amino acids. CDR3 sequence (DNA): TGTGCCAGCAGCCCAGCGGGGTCCCAGGGAGTAGCTTTCTTT. Its translation is CASSPAGSQGVAFF.

This clone was counted a few times. The chain has TRBV6-2 or TRBV6-3 and TRBJ2-7; TRBD1 matches 9 bases. The CDR3 has 17 amino acids. Germline CDR1 is MNHEY and CDR2 is SVGEGT. The V and J ends lost 2 bases and 4 bases, in that order; junction bases with no gene match: 12. The CDR3 bases are TGTGCCAGCAGTTACCCAGGGCCGGGACAGGGCCTTTACGAGCAGTACTTC. Encoded protein: CASSYPGPGQGLYEQYF.

The chain carries TRBV7-8 and TRBJ1-2, with D unclear. CDR3 length equals 15 residues. The germline V and J ends were trimmed by 5 bases and 1 base, with 14 bases remaining between them. Per germline, CDR1 SGHVS and CDR2 FQNEAQ. Written as DNA, the CDR3 is TGTGCCAGCAGCCCTAGGCTGCCTCTTAACTATGGCTACACCTTC. Its protein product is CASSPRLPLNYGYTF.

The chain carries TRBV19 and TRBJ2-2, with TRBD2 identical over 7 bases. The ends lost 2 bases at V and 1 base at J; junction bases unmatched: 4. The germline CDR1 and CDR2 sequences are LNHDA and SQIVND (reference sequence). CDR3 length: 16 amino acids. This chain's CDR3 is CASSITSDLNTGELFF. The CDR3, as DNA: TGTGCCAGTAGTATAACTAGCGACCTGAACACCGGGGAGCTGTTTTTT.

This chain joins TRBV2 and TRBJ2-4, with D perhaps matching TRBD2 (6 bases). Trimming removed 6 bases from V and 6 bases from J, with 9 bases in between. Germline V gene data show CDR1 as SNHLY and CDR2 as FYNNEI. The CDR3 has 12 residues. The CDR3 DNA follows: TGTGCCAGCAGCGGGGAGGTAAACATTCAGTACTTC. It specifies CASSGEVNIQYF.

V usage is TRBV7-8 and J usage is TRBJ2-1; 7 bases line up with TRBD2. With 5 bases clipped from V and 9 bases from J, the junction kept 13 bases outside the gene matches. From germline, CDR1 is SGHVS and CDR2 FQNEAQ. The CDR3 is made up of 15 amino acids. This CDR3 is CASSLARGVLGEQFF. In DNA, the CDR3 is TGTGCCAGCAGCCTGGCCCGGGGGGTTTTAGGTGAGCAGTTCTTC.

The chain couples TRBV27 to TRBJ1-6; D is ambiguous. The CDR3 is 14 amino acids. Germline CDR1 MNHEY, CDR2 SMNVEV (reference sequence). Trimming stripped 5 bases from V and 10 bases from J, with 15 bases between. The CDR3 loop reads CASSPAGLRSPLHF. In nucleotides, the CDR3 is TGTGCCAGCAGTCCCGCCGGGTTACGATCACCCCTCCACTTT.

The CDR3 coding sequence is TGTGCCACCAGTGGAACTAGCGGGACAACAACAGATACGCAGTATTTT. Its translation is CATSGTSGTTTDTQYF. The gene calls are TRBV24-1 and TRBJ2-3; 10 bases fit TRBD2. The trim removed 5 bases at V and 3 bases at J, leaving 7 bases unmatched. The CDR3 loop spans 16 amino acids. Per germline, CDR1 KGHDR and CDR2 SFDVKD.

This chain connects TRBV19 to TRBJ2-7; 12 bases are a match to TRBD2. V was pared by 8 bases and J by 3 bases, with 5 bases of the junction left unmatched. CDR3 length: 14 amino acids. Germline V lookup: CDR1 LNHDA, CDR2 SQIVND (reference sequence). DNA for the CDR3: TGTGCCAGTGCCGGACTAGCGGGGAACTACGAGCAGTACTTC. Protein sequence: CASAGLAGNYEQYF.

The J gene is TRBJ2-7, the V gene TRBV24-1; 11 bases match TRBD1. This CDR3 comprises 15 residues. The J segment lost 2 bases and the V segment lost 5 bases, leaving 4 bases of the junction unmatched. Germline loops: CDR1 KGHDR, CDR2 SFDVKD. CDR3 bases: TGTGCCACCAGTGGCCCGGGACAGGGGGCCTACGAGCAGTACTTC. Translation gives CATSGPGQGAYEQYF.